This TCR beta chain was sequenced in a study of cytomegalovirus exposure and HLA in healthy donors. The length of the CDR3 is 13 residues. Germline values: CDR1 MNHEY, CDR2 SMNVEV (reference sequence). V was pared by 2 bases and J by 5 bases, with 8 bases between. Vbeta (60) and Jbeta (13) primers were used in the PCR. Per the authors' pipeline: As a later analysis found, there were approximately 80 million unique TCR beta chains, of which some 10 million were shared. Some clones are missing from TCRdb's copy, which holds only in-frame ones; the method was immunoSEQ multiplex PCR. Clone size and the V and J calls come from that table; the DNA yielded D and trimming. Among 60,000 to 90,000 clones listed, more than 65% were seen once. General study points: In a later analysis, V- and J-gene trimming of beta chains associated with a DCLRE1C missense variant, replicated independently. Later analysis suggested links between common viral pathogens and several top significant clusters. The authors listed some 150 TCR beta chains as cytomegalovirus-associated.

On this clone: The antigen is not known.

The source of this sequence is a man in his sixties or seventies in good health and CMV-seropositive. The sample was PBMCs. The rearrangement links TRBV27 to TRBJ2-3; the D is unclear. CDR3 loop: CASSLANRDTQYF. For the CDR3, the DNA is TGTGCCAGCAGTTTAGCGAACAGAGATACGCAGTATTTT.